This is a list of T cell receptor beta chains from one sample in a study of blood T cell repertoires in COVID-19. Method: immunoSEQ multiplex PCR; TCRdb's copy keeps in-frame clones and lacks some. The sample yields around 170,000 clones, around 87% seen once. The sequencing sample was made of peripheral blood. Receptors originate from a man aged 60 to 69 with COVID-19, enrolled during active disease. Both conserved end residues are part of each CDR3. D genes are given only for firm matches. For some rows the clone size is stated as once, few or many, or as a class when expanded; others skip it.

j_call v_call d_call clone_size cdr3_nt cdr3_aa
TRBJ2-1 TRBV12-3/TRBV12-4 - - TGTGCCAGCGAACCGGGATACGATGAGCAGTTCTTC CASEPGYDEQFF
TRBJ1-4 TRBV29-1 TRBD1 - TGCAGCGTGACGGGACAGTCAACAACTAATGAAAAACTGTTTTTT CSVTGQSTTNEKLFF
TRBJ2-1 TRBV7-3 TRBD2 - TGTGCCAGCAGCCTCGGGACTAGCGGGATCAATGAGCAGTTCTTC CASSLGTSGINEQFF
TRBJ2-4 TRBV28 - - TGTGCCAGCAGACAACCAGGGCTAGCCAAAAACATTCAGTACTTC CASRQPGLAKNIQYF
TRBJ2-7 TRBV4-2 - - TGTGCCAGCAGCCAAGACAGCTACGAGCAGTACTTC CASSQDSYEQYF
TRBJ1-2 TRBV29-1 TRBD1 - TGCAGCGTAAAGAGGGACAGCGACTACACCTTC CSVKRDSDYTF
TRBJ2-7 TRBV7-2 - - TGTGCCAGCAGCTTAGACAGGGCAGGGTACGAGCAGTACTTC CASSLDRAGYEQYF
TRBJ1-6 TRBV7-2 TRBD1 - TGTGCCAGCAGCCCCCCCCGACAGGGCTATAATTCACCCCTCCACTTT CASSPPRQGYNSPLHF
TRBJ1-1 TRBV11-3 - - TGTGCCAGCAGCTCCCGACAGACCACTGAAGCTTTCTTT CASSSRQTTEAFF
TRBJ1-1 TRBV9 TRBD1 - TGTGCCAGCAGCGTAGGACAGGGGGCACGTCATAGTGAAGCTTTCTTT CASSVGQGARHSEAFF
TRBJ1-2 TRBV21-1 - - TGTGCCAGCAGCAGCCTCAAAGACACGCTCTATGGCTACACCTTC CASSSLKDTLYGYTF
TRBJ2-3 TRBV10-2 TRBD1 - TGCGCCAGCAGTGAGCGACAGGGAAACACAGATACGCAGTATTTT CASSERQGNTDTQYF
TRBJ1-2 TRBV29-1 - once TGCAGCGTGAGGAGCCCTAACTATGGCTACACCTTC CSVRSPNYGYTF
TRBJ2-7 TRBV6-1 - - TGTGCCAGCAGTGAAAGGGGCGGTGGGCCCTACGGGCAGTACTTC CASSERGGGPYGQYF
TRBJ2-2 TRBV14 - - TGTGCCAGCAGCCAAGTGCGGTCGGTGGGCGGGGAGCTGTTTTTT CASSQVRSVGGELFF
TRBJ1-2 TRBV18 - few TGTGCCAGCTCACCCAACCCACAGGTCGGCTATGGCTACACCTTC CASSPNPQVGYGYTF
TRBJ2-2 TRBV7-3 TRBD2 once TGTGCCAGCAGCTTAATTGGGGGGGATCTCGCCGGGGAGCTGTTTTTT CASSLIGGDLAGELFF
TRBJ2-1 TRBV5-8 - - TGTGCCAGCAGCCCTGGCTGGACAGCAGACTCCTACAATGAGCAGTTCTTC CASSPGWTADSYNEQFF
TRBJ1-2 TRBV18 - once TGTGCCAGCTCACCAGGGGGCGGACATGGCTACACCTTC CASSPGGGHGYTF
TRBJ2-6 TRBV28 - few TGTGCCAGCAGTCCCAGGGGCCTCCAGTCTGGGGCCAACGTCCTGACTTTC CASSPRGLQSGANVLTF
TRBJ2-2 TRBV12-3/TRBV12-4 - - TGTGCCAGCAGTTCTAGCACCGGGGAGCTGTTTTTT CASSSSTGELFF
TRBJ1-2 TRBV3-1/TRBV3-2 TRBD1 - TGTGCCAGCAGCCAATTACAGGGGGCTGGCTACACCTTC CASSQLQGAGYTF
TRBJ1-2 TRBV11-3 - - TGTGCCAGCAGCTCGACAGCCATCTCAAGTGGCTACACCTTC CASSSTAISSGYTF
TRBJ2-6 TRBV19 TRBD1 - TGTGCCAGTAGTGCGGGACAGGGTGCGGCTGGGGCCAACGTCCTGACTTTC CASSAGQGAAGANVLTF
TRBJ1-1 TRBV2 TRBD1 - TGTGCCAGGAGAGATAACACCTTCAGGGGGATGAACACTGAAGCTTTCTTT CARRDNTFRGMNTEAFF
TRBJ1-1 TRBV3-1/TRBV3-2 TRBD1 - TGTGCCAGCCAAGGGTCAGGGGGCGCAGACACTGAAGCTTTCTTT CASQGSGGADTEAFF
TRBJ1-2 TRBV19 TRBD1 once TGTGCCACATTGTGGACGGGACAGAGGAACTATGGCTACACCTTC CATLWTGQRNYGYTF
TRBJ1-4 TRBV11-3 - - TGTGCCAGCAGCGCGCACAGGTTTTCTAATGAAAAACTGTTTTTT CASSAHRFSNEKLFF
TRBJ1-3 TRBV4-2 - - TGTGCCAGCAGTAGAGAGGGTGCTGGAAACACCATATATTTT CASSREGAGNTIYF
TRBJ1-5 TRBV5-6 - - TGTGCCAGCAGCTTTGGAGGGCCCGGCAATCAGCCCCAGCATTTT CASSFGGPGNQPQHF
TRBJ1-5 TRBV6-2/TRBV6-3 - - TGTGCCAGCAGCCCGGGTGGGGCAAATCAGCCCCAGCATTTT CASSPGGANQPQHF
TRBJ1-3 TRBV18 - - TGTGCCAGTTCCACGGGAAACTCTGGAAACACCATATATTTT CASSTGNSGNTIYF
TRBJ1-4 TRBV7-9 TRBD1 - TGTGCCAGCAGCTTCAGGACAGGGGTTGAAAAACTGTTTTTT CASSFRTGVEKLFF
TRBJ1-3 TRBV7-9 - - TGTGCCAGCAGCTCCGACAGGTTCTCTGGAAACACCATATATTTT CASSSDRFSGNTIYF
TRBJ1-2 TRBV19 - - TGTGCCAGTAGTCAACCAGGGGAGGGCTATGGCTACACCTTC CASSQPGEGYGYTF
TRBJ2-5 TRBV7-9 TRBD2 - TGTGCCAGCAGCGACCTAGCGGGAGGGCCAGAGACCCAGTACTTC CASSDLAGGPETQYF
TRBJ1-3 TRBV6-5 - - TGTGCCAGCAGAAGCGGGGTCCTCTCTGGAAACACCATATATTTT CASRSGVLSGNTIYF
TRBJ1-6 TRBV28 - few TGTGCCAGCAGTTTATTAGCCGGATCACCCCTCCACTTT CASSLLAGSPLHF
TRBJ1-1 TRBV5-4 - once TGTGCCAGCAGCCTCGAGGGCTGGGAAGTTGAAGCTTTCTTT CASSLEGWEVEAFF
TRBJ1-5 TRBV27 - - TGTGCCAGCAGTTTATCGGCGGGACCGGACAATCAGCCCCAGCATTTT CASSLSAGPDNQPQHF
TRBJ1-1 TRBV29-1 - - TGCAGCGTTGCTGAGGGCCCTAACACTGAAGCTTTCTTT CSVAEGPNTEAFF
TRBJ1-1 TRBV7-9 TRBD1 - TGTGCCAGCAGCTCAACAGGGGTGGGCACTGAAGCTTTCTTT CASSSTGVGTEAFF
TRBJ1-2 TRBV2 - few TGTGCCACGGCGATTAACAGCTATGGCTACACCTTC CATAINSYGYTF
TRBJ2-1 TRBV12-3/TRBV12-4 - - TGTGCCAGCAGTTCCGCAGGGGTGGTTGAGCAGTTCTTC CASSSAGVVEQFF
TRBJ1-2 TRBV27 - - TGTGCCAGCAGTCCAGGGGCCGGGTGGACCTATGGCTACACCTTC CASSPGAGWTYGYTF
TRBJ1-1 TRBV29-1 - - TGCAGCGTTGAATGGGCCGGAGGCGGCACTGAAGCTTTCTTT CSVEWAGGGTEAFF
TRBJ1-1 TRBV19 TRBD1 once TGTGCCAGTAGTATCTCCTCCGACAGGGCCAACACTGAAGCTTTCTTT CASSISSDRANTEAFF
TRBJ2-3 TRBV15 TRBD1 - TGTGCCACCAGCAGAGAAGGGGGCGTAGGGTCAGATACGCAGTATTTT CATSREGGVGSDTQYF
TRBJ2-3 TRBV19 TRBD2 once TGTGCCAGTAGTGTCGGGGGACTAAAGGAAGATACGCAGTATTTT CASSVGGLKEDTQYF